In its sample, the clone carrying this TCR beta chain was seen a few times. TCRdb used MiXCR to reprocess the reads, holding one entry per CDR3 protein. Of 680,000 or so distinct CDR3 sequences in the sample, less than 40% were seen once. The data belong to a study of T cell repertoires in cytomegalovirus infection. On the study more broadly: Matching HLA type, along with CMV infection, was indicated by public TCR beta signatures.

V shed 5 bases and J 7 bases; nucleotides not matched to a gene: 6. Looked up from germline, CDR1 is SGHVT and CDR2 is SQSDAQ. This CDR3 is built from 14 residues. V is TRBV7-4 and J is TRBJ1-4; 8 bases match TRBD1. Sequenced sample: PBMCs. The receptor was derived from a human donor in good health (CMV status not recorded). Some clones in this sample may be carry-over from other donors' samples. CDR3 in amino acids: CASSVQGAGEKLFF. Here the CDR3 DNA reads TGTGCCAGCAGCGTTCAGGGGGCGGGTGAAAAACTGTTTTTT.